This TCR beta chain was captured by sequencing in a study of response to subunit inactivated influenza vaccine. Via MiXCR, TCRdb re-called the RT-PCR reads, giving one row per CDR3 protein. Of about 540,000 distinct CDR3 sequences in the sample, under 30% are singletons; the top ten hold approximately 2.9%. Germline V gene lookup returns CDR1 SGHAT and CDR2 FQNNGV. The V gene end was trimmed by 3 bases and the J gene end by 8 bases; junction bases not matched to a gene: 9. This CDR3 region has 15 residues. The data also belong to a second study, concerning T cells expressing NK-cell markers. This second study notes: With UMIs, 5'RACE template switching was used to make TCR beta cDNA. A range of about 1.0-7.0% of CD8+ T cells consisted of dominant NKG2C+ clonotypes in 5 or 6 donors. These clonotypes also led the CD3+CD56-NKG2C+ fraction in several donors.

The TCR comes from a man aged 50 to 60 who received an inactivated influenza vaccine. The sequences come from CD4+ T cells sorted from PBMCs, collected about 11 days after vaccination. This sequence joins TRBV11-2 and TRBJ2-1; 8 bases align to TRBD2. CDR3 nucleotide sequence: TGTGCCAGCAGCTTTTTCGCGGGGGGCCCAGATGAGCAGTTCTTC. Amino acid sequence: CASSFFAGGPDEQFF.